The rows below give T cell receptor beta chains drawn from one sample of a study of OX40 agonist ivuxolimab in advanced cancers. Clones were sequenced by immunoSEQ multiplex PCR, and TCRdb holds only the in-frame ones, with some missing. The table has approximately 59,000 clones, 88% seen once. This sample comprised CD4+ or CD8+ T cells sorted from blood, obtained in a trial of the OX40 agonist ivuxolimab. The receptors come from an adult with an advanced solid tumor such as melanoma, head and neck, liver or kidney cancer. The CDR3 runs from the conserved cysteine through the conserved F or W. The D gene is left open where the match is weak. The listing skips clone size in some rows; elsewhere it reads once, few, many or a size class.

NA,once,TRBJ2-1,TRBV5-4,CASSSGWSGTNEQFF,TGTGCCAGCAGCTCCGGGTGGTCAGGTACCAATGAGCAGTTCTTC
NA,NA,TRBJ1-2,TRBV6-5,CASSTDQGQRNGYTF,TGTGCCAGCAGCACAGACCAGGGGCAAAGGAATGGCTACACCTTC
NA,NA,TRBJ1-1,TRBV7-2,CASSLTDRWTEAFF,TGTGCCAGCAGCTTAACGGACAGATGGACTGAAGCTTTCTTT
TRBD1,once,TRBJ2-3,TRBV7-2,CASSLVGQGMNTQYF,TGTGCCAGCAGCTTAGTGGGACAGGGGATGAATACGCAGTATTTT
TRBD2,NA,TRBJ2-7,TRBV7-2,CASSQQLTSGSYEQYF,TGTGCCAGCAGCCAACAGTTGACTAGCGGGAGTTACGAGCAGTACTTC
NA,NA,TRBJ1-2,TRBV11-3,CASSFRYPGAHYGYTF,TGTGCCAGCAGCTTCCGATACCCAGGGGCGCACTATGGCTACACCTTC
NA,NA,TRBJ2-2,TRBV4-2,CASSQSYSGELFF,TGTGCCAGCAGCCAGTCATACTCCGGGGAGCTGTTTTTT
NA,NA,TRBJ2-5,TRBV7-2,CASSLASGPSGGETQYF,TGTGCCAGCAGCTTAGCTTCTGGTCCCTCTGGGGGGGAGACCCAGTACTTC
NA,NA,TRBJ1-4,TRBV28,CASTEGSVVNEKLFF,TGTGCCAGCACTGAAGGGTCGGTCGTTAATGAAAAACTGTTTTTT
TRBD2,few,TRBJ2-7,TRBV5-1,CASSRGLAGDSYEQYF,TGCGCCAGCAGCAGGGGACTAGCGGGAGACTCCTACGAGCAGTACTTC
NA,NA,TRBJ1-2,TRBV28,CASSYDNNYGYTF,TGTGCCAGCAGTTATGACAATAACTATGGCTACACCTTC
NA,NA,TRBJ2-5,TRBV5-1,CASSRDNPETQYF,TGCGCCAGCAGTCGTGACAACCCAGAGACCCAGTACTTC
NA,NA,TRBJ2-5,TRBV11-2,CASSLAGPMQETQYF,TGTGCCAGCAGCTTAGCCGGGCCGATGCAAGAGACCCAGTACTTC
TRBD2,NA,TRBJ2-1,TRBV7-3,CASSTQGLAGANEQFF,TGTGCCAGCAGCACCCAGGGACTAGCGGGAGCCAATGAGCAGTTCTTC
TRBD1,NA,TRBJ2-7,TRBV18,CASSPQGAVYEQYF,TGTGCCAGCTCACCCCAGGGGGCGGTCTACGAGCAGTACTTC
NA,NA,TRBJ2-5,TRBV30,CAWSLGGMGSGETQYF,TGTGCCTGGAGTCTTGGGGGGATGGGTAGCGGAGAGACCCAGTACTTC
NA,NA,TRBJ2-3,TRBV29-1,CGVGKADTQYF,TGCGGGGTGGGGAAAGCAGATACGCAGTATTTT
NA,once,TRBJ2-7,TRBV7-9,CASSDLAGTYEQYF,TGTGCCAGCAGCGACCTCGCAGGGACCTACGAGCAGTACTTC
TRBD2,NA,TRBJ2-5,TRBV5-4,CASSVAGGLQETQYF,TGTGCCAGCAGCGTAGCGGGAGGGCTACAAGAGACCCAGTACTTC
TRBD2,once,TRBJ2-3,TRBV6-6,CASTNSGRAGDTQYF,TGTGCCAGCACCAATAGCGGGAGGGCGGGGGATACGCAGTATTTT
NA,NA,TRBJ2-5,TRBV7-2,CASSPRTHQETQYF,TGTGCCAGCAGCCCCCGGACCCACCAAGAGACCCAGTACTTC
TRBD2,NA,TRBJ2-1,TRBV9,CASSALGTRENEQFF,TGTGCCAGCAGCGCCCTCGGGACTAGGGAAAATGAGCAGTTCTTC
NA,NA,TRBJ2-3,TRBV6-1,CASNGAADTQYF,TGTGCCAGCAACGGGGCCGCAGATACGCAGTATTTT
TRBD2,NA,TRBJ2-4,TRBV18,CASSPPTSLAKNIQYF,TGTGCCAGCTCACCACCGACTAGCTTGGCCAAAAACATTCAGTACTTC
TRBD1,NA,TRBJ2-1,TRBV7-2,CASSPWTGDGYEQFF,TGTGCCAGCAGCCCGTGGACAGGGGATGGGTATGAGCAGTTCTTC
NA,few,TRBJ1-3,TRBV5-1,CASSLSDLSSGNTIYF,TGCGCCAGCAGCTTGAGTGATCTGAGCTCTGGAAACACCATATATTTT
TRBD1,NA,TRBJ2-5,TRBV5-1,CASRTGTGGRETQYF,TGCGCCAGCAGAACCGGGACAGGGGGCCGGGAGACCCAGTACTTC
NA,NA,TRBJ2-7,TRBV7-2,CASSLAGEQYF,TGTGCCAGCAGCTTAGCTGGCGAGCAGTACTTC
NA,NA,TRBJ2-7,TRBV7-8,CASSLGSTLEQYF,TGTGCCAGCAGCTTAGGATCAACCCTCGAGCAGTACTTC
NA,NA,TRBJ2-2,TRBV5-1,CASSHTGELFF,TGCGCCAGCAGCCACACCGGGGAGCTGTTTTTT
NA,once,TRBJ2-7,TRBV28,CASTPLSSYEQYF,TGTGCCAGCACCCCGCTAAGCTCCTACGAGCAGTACTTC
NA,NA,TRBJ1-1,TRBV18,CASSPTTHGYTEAFF,TGTGCCAGCTCACCGACGACCCATGGGTACACTGAAGCTTTCTTT
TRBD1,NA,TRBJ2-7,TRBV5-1,CASSLVVLGQGYEQYF,TGCGCCAGCAGCTTGGTCGTCTTGGGACAGGGGTACGAGCAGTACTTC
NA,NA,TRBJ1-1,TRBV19,CASSSASLNTEAFF,TGTGCCAGTAGTTCCGCTTCTCTGAACACTGAAGCTTTCTTT
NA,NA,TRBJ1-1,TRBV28,CASPGRGNTEAFF,TGTGCCAGCCCAGGGAGGGGGAACACTGAAGCTTTCTTT
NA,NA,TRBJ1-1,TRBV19,CASSIGQVGEAFF,TGTGCCAGTAGTATAGGACAAGTTGGTGAAGCTTTCTTT
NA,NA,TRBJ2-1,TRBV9,CASSVKGDPWNEQFF,TGTGCCAGCAGCGTAAAGGGGGACCCATGGAATGAGCAGTTCTTC
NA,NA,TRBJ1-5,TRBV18,CASSRGRAVKDQPQHF,TGTGCCAGCTCACGGGGGAGGGCGGTCAAGGATCAGCCCCAGCATTTT
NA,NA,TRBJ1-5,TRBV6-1,CASSGAPRQQPQHF,TGTGCCAGCAGTGGGGCCCCTCGGCAACAGCCCCAGCATTTT
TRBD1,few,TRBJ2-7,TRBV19,CASSARQGVVYEQYF,TGTGCCAGTAGTGCGCGACAGGGGGTCGTCTACGAGCAGTACTTC
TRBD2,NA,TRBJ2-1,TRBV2,CASTLPLAGSEQFF,TGTGCCAGCACCCTGCCCCTAGCGGGATCTGAGCAGTTCTTC
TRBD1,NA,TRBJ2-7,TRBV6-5,CASSNRQGAPYEQYF,TGTGCCAGCAGTAACCGACAGGGGGCGCCCTACGAGCAGTACTTC
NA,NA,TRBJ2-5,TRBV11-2,CASSLGPEQAQYF,TGTGCCAGCAGCTTAGGTCCGGAGCAGGCCCAGTACTTC
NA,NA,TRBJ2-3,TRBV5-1,CASSLAVTAGTDTQYF,TGCGCCAGCAGCTTGGCCGTTACGGCTGGGACAGATACGCAGTATTTT
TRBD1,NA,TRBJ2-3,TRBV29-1,CRAGDRGPSGTQYF,TGCAGGGCCGGGGACAGGGGGCCATCAGGTACGCAGTATTTT
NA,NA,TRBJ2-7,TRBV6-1,CASRQLPIVYEQYF,TGTGCCAGCAGGCAGCTTCCGATCGTCTACGAGCAGTACTTC
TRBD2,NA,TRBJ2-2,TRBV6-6,CASSYVSGSTGELFF,TGTGCCAGCAGTTACGTTAGCGGGAGCACCGGGGAGCTGTTTTTT
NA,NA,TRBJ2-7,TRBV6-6,CASGPNDEQYF,TGTGCCAGCGGGCCTAACGACGAGCAGTACTTC
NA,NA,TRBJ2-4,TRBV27,CASSTTGIAKNIQYF,TGTGCCAGCAGTACCACAGGGATAGCCAAAAACATTCAGTACTTC
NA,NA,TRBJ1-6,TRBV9,CASSPNLNSPLHF,TGTGCCAGCAGCCCCAACCTTAATTCACCCCTCCACTTT
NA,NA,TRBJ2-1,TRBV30,CAWRRTANLGNEQFF,TGTGCCTGGAGAAGGACTGCGAATTTGGGCAATGAGCAGTTCTTC
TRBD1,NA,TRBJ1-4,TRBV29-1,CSVAGGSEKLFF,TGCAGCGTTGCAGGGGGTTCAGAAAAACTGTTTTTT
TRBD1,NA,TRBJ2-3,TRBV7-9,CASSGGQGGTDTQYF,TGTGCCAGCAGCGGCGGACAGGGGGGCACAGATACGCAGTATTTT